These 30 T cell receptor beta chains were all obtained from the same sample, sequenced in a study of OX40 agonist ivuxolimab in advanced cancers. The table came from immunoSEQ multiplex PCR; TCRdb's copy has only in-frame clones and leaves some out. Of about 54,000 clones in the sample, about 83% were seen once. Sequenced here: CD4+ or CD8+ T cells sorted from blood, sampled in a trial of the OX40 agonist ivuxolimab. These receptors were taken from an adult with an advanced solid tumor such as melanoma, head and neck, liver or kidney cancer.

This clone was detected a few times. The genes are TRBV2 and TRBJ1-1, with no clear D. Germline CDR1 and CDR2: SNHLY and FYNNEI. V lost 8 bases and J 1 base, leaving 11 bases between the germline ends. CDR3 length: 13 amino acids. The CDR3 here is CASFFGRNTEAFF. In DNA form, the CDR3 reads TGTGCCAGCTTCTTTGGTCGGAACACTGAAGCTTTCTTT. The full variable domain, rest sourced from reference TRBV2 and TRBJ1-1, is EPEVTQTPSHQVTQMGQEVILRCVPISNHLYFYWYRQILGQKVEFLVSFYNNEISEKSEIFDDQFSVERPDGSNFTLKIRSTKLEDSAMYFCASFFGRNTEAFFGQGTRLTVV.

This chain connects TRBV5-4 to TRBJ2-5, with D perhaps TRBD1 (6 bases). This CDR3 is built from 15 residues. Germline assignment: CDR1 SGHNT and CDR2 YYREEE (reference sequence). V gave up 0 bases and J gave up 2 bases, with 11 bases separating them. The chain's CDR3 is CASSLVTGQQETQYF. For the CDR3, the DNA is TGTGCCAGCAGCTTGGTAACGGGACAACAAGAGACCCAGTACTTC.

This clone was seen just once. The J gene is TRBJ1-4, the V gene TRBV28; D ambiguous. Trimming removed 6 bases at V and 0 bases at J, with 11 bases between. The CDR3 length is 15 residues. The germline V gene encodes CDR1 MDHEN and CDR2 SYDVKM. CDR3 protein: CASRVDSTTNEKLFF. DNA of the CDR3: TGTGCCAGCAGGGTGGACTCCACAACTAATGAAAAACTGTTTTTT.

The rearrangement links TRBV6-5 to TRBJ1-1; 7 nucleotides match TRBD1. This CDR3 spans 12 amino acids. The V gene end was trimmed by 7 bases and the J gene end by 8 bases; junction bases not matched to a gene: 7. Germline V gene data show CDR1 as MNHEY and CDR2 as SVGAGI. For the CDR3, the DNA is TGTGCCAGCATCGAACGACAGGGCGAAGCTTTCTTT. Its translation is CASIERQGEAFF.

V is TRBV6-1 and J is TRBJ2-3; D is ambiguous. V lost 4 bases, J lost 3 bases, and 8 bases lay in between. In germline, CDR1 is MNHNS, CDR2 SASEGT. This CDR3 is 13 amino acids long. The CDR3 region has the DNA TGTGCCAGCAGTGTATACGGAACAGATACGCAGTATTTT. It is translated as CASSVYGTDTQYF.

The chain is built from TRBV6-6 and TRBJ1-1; a possible D gene is TRBD1 (5 bases). The ends were cut back, 6 bases at V and 5 bases at J, with 19 bases in the middle. The germline V gene encodes CDR1 MNHNY and CDR2 SVGAGI (reference sequence). The CDR3 loop spans 15 amino acids. The CDR3 region has the DNA TGTGCCAGCAGGCGCATAGGCGGTGGGGGGACTGAAGCTTTCTTT. Protein: CASRRIGGGGTEAFF.

The genes are TRBV6-6 and TRBJ2-5; 7 nucleotides align to TRBD2. The CDR3 consists of 13 residues. Looked up from germline, CDR1 is MNHNY and CDR2 is SVGAGI (reference sequence). J was trimmed by 6 bases and V by 4 bases; bases with no gene match: 5. CDR3 sequence: CASSSGEGQTQYF. The DNA for the CDR3 is TGTGCCAGCAGTTCCGGGGAGGGGCAGACCCAGTACTTC.

The rearrangement links TRBV28 to TRBJ1-5; tentatively, D is TRBD1 (6 bases). The CDR3 contains 14 residues. Germline CDR1 reads MDHEN; CDR2 reads SYDVKM. The ends were cut back, 11 bases at V and 3 bases at J, with 17 bases in the middle. The CDR3 here is CASQRGGANQPQHF. CDR3 coding DNA: TGTGCCTCCCAGAGAGGGGGGGCCAATCAGCCCCAGCATTTT.

This chain connects TRBV28 to TRBJ2-7; 7 bases are a match to TRBD2. The CDR3 totals 17 residues. J lost 3 bases, V lost 3 bases, and 14 bases had no gene match. Per germline, CDR1 MDHEN and CDR2 SYDVKM. DNA of the CDR3: TGTGCCAGCAGTTTTCGCCTTGGCGGGGGAGGCGGCTACGAGCAGTACTTC. Its translation: CASSFRLGGGGGYEQYF.

This clone was detected only a few times. The gene calls are TRBV28 and TRBJ2-1; 10 positions agree with TRBD2. CDR3 size: 15 residues. After removal of 6 bases from V and 4 bases from J, the junction contained 6 bases not matched to a gene. Germline loops: CDR1 MDHEN, CDR2 SYDVKM. CDR3 in DNA: TGTGCCAGCAGACTCAGCGGGAGGGAATACAATGAGCAGTTCTTC. This encodes CASRLSGREYNEQFF.

V and J are TRBV19 and TRBJ1-1; D is undetermined. Trimming stripped 1 base from V and 0 bases from J, with 15 bases between. CDR1 is LNHDA, CDR2 SQIVND, per germline (reference sequence). The CDR3 runs to 17 residues. The CDR3 DNA follows: TGTGCCAGTAGTATAGCCTCCGGGAGGGAGATGAACACTGAAGCTTTCTTT. It yields the protein CASSIASGREMNTEAFF.

The chain recombines TRBV7-9 with TRBJ2-5; D is ambiguous. Germline-derived CDR1 and CDR2 are SEHNR and FQNEAQ (reference sequence). V lost 5 bases, J lost 5 bases, and 21 bases lay in between. This CDR3 has 16 amino acids. The CDR3 coding sequence is TGTGCCAGCAGCACTCGGAGTCAGTTCTCAGGCGAGACCCAGTACTTC. This sequence encodes CASSTRSQFSGETQYF.

The CDR3 coding sequence is TGTGCCAGCAGCTTAGAAACTTTCGGGGAGCAGTACTTC. Protein product: CASSLETFGEQYF. The V gene is TRBV7-9, the J gene TRBJ2-7; D unresolved. V was cut by 1 base and J by 7 bases, with 11 bases left in between. This CDR3 spans 13 amino acids. Germline values: CDR1 SEHNR, CDR2 FQNEAQ (reference sequence).

This clone was recorded once. This rearrangement joins TRBV7-9 to TRBJ2-5; D is tentatively TRBD1 or TRBD2 (7 bases each). Germline V gene lookup returns CDR1 SEHNR and CDR2 FQNEAQ (reference sequence). This CDR3 region has 15 residues. Trimming took off 5 bases at V and 4 bases at J, with 17 bases between the two ends. CDR3 region: CASSLRGGGLETQYF. CDR3 in DNA: TGTGCCAGCAGCCTCAGGGGAGGGGGCCTAGAGACCCAGTACTTC.

The chain carries TRBV15 and TRBJ2-5, with TRBD2 matching 7 bases. Looked up from germline, CDR1 is LNHNV and CDR2 is YYDKDF (reference sequence). This CDR3 comprises 15 residues. The trim removed 5 bases at V and 5 bases at J, leaving 11 bases unmatched. The CDR3 sequence is CATSGRALTGETQYF. CDR3 bases: TGTGCCACCAGCGGGAGGGCCCTTACCGGGGAGACCCAGTACTTC.

The chain carries TRBV19 and TRBJ1-4; weak D call: TRBD1 (5 bases). Germline V lookup: CDR1 LNHDA, CDR2 SQIVND (reference sequence). The CDR3 runs 14 residues. V lost 6 bases to trimming and J lost 11 bases, with 19 bases between them. The CDR3 nucleotides read TGTGCCAGTAGGAACGACAGAGCCTCGCCCAAACTGTTTTTT. This gives the protein CASRNDRASPKLFF.

The V call is TRBV5-1, the J call TRBJ2-1; D gene ambiguous. Trimming removed 2 bases at V and 3 bases at J, with 12 bases between. Germline loops: CDR1 SGHRS, CDR2 YFSETQ. This CDR3 spans 15 amino acids. The CDR3 sequence: CASSLRLTGYNEQFF. The CDR3 DNA is TGCGCCAGCAGCTTACGTTTGACTGGCTACAATGAGCAGTTCTTC.

The V gene is TRBV5-1, the J gene TRBJ2-7; D not certain. The CDR3 spans 13 residues. V was cut by 0 bases and J by 10 bases, with 14 bases left in between. CDR1 and CDR2 from the germline V gene are SGHRS and YFSETQ. The CDR3 sequence is CASSLDGSPYQYF. CDR3 in DNA: TGCGCCAGCAGCTTGGACGGCAGCCCATACCAGTACTTC. Full variable domain (rest looked up from reference TRBV5-1 and TRBJ2-7): KAGVTQTPRYLIKTRGQQVTLSCSPISGHRSVSWYQQTPGQGLQFLFEYFSETQRNKGNFPGRFSGRQFSNSRSEMNVSTLELGDSALYLCASSLDGSPYQYFGPGTRLTVT.

The V gene is TRBV7-8, the J gene TRBJ2-5; D might be TRBD2 (7 bases). Germline CDR1 reads SGHVS; CDR2 reads FQNEAQ. The CDR3 spans 16 residues. V lost 3 bases, J lost 2 bases, and 16 bases lay in between. The CDR3: CASSLGGLRGQETQYF. The CDR3 region has the DNA TGTGCCAGCAGCTTGGGGGGGCTAAGGGGACAAGAGACCCAGTACTTC.

The chain recombines TRBV5-6 with TRBJ2-3; 9 nucleotides align to TRBD2. The CDR3 is 13 amino acids. V dropped 4 bases and J dropped 3; count of bases not matched to a gene: 0. The germline V gene encodes CDR1 SGHDT and CDR2 YYEEEE. The CDR3 bases are TGTGCCAGCAGCCTAGCGGGAACAGATACGCAGTATTTT. Protein sequence: CASSLAGTDTQYF.

The chain links TRBV7-9 to TRBJ1-1, with D perhaps matching TRBD1 (5 bases). Germline-derived CDR1 and CDR2 are SEHNR and FQNEAQ (reference sequence). The CDR3 extends over 14 amino acids. V was shortened by 4 bases and J by 1 base, with 10 bases between the two germline ends. The CDR3: CASSSVGENTEAFF. The CDR3 DNA reads TGTGCCAGCAGCTCCGTGGGGGAGAACACTGAAGCTTTCTTT.

The chain couples TRBV28 to TRBJ2-7; D is ambiguous. The CDR3 spans 13 residues. Trimming took off 6 bases at V and 3 bases at J, with 12 bases between the two ends. The germline gives CDR1 MDHEN, CDR2 SYDVKM. In DNA, the CDR3 is TGTGCCAGCAGAGATTCAAACAGCTACGAGCAGTACTTC. This gives the protein CASRDSNSYEQYF.

The V gene is TRBV29-1, the J gene TRBJ2-7, with D tentatively TRBD1 (6 bases). The V end was cut by 6 bases, the J end by 6 bases, with 18 bases between. Germline lookup yields CDR1 SQVTM and CDR2 ANQGSEA. The CDR3 sequence is 13 residues long. CDR3 in DNA: TGCAGCGTGAGGGCCGGGACACCCTCCGAGCAGTACTTC. Amino acid sequence: CSVRAGTPSEQYF.

The chain couples TRBV5-1 to TRBJ2-1, with D possibly called TRBD1 or TRBD2 (5 bases each). V lost 4 bases and J lost 7, with 27 bases in between. The germline V gene encodes CDR1 SGHRS and CDR2 YFSETQ. The CDR3 contains 18 residues. The CDR3 sequence: CASSQPRDGDSLGNEQFF. As DNA, the CDR3 is TGCGCCAGCAGCCAGCCCCGGGACGGCGACTCCCTAGGGAATGAGCAGTTCTTC.

This rearrangement joins TRBV5-5 to TRBJ2-7; a weak D match, TRBD1 (6 bases). CDR1 is SGHKS and CDR2 is YYEKEE in the germline V gene (reference sequence). V was trimmed by 4 bases and J by 2 bases, leaving 13 bases between them. This CDR3 comprises 14 residues. The CDR3 loop is CASSGQGGTYEQYF. The CDR3 nucleotides are TGTGCCAGCAGCGGTCAAGGGGGTACCTACGAGCAGTACTTC.

The count of this clone is one. The chain carries TRBV6-5 and TRBJ1-1, with a possible D match to TRBD1 (5 bases). The V and J ends lost 0 bases and 7 bases respectively, with 9 bases between them. This CDR3 contains 13 residues. The germline CDR1 and CDR2 sequences are MNHEY and SVGAGI. DNA of the CDR3: TGTGCCAGCAGTTACTCGCGCAGGGATGAAGCTTTCTTT. Its protein product is CASSYSRRDEAFF.

The rearrangement links TRBV5-1 to TRBJ1-1; TRBD1 agrees at 8 bases. Trimming took 0 bases from V and 4 from J; bases not matched to a gene: 11. This CDR3 spans 17 amino acids. Germline loops: CDR1 SGHRS, CDR2 YFSETQ. CDR3 protein: CASSLVQGARGSTEAFF. The CDR3 DNA reads as TGCGCCAGCAGCTTGGTCCAGGGGGCGCGGGGAAGCACTGAAGCTTTCTTT.

The chain employs TRBV29-1 and TRBJ1-3; D possibly corresponds to TRBD1 (6 bases). From germline, CDR1 is SQVTM and CDR2 ANQGSEA. V lost 2 bases and J 1 base, leaving 9 bases between the germline ends. The CDR3 is 14 residues long. CDR3 protein: CSVERDRSGNTIYF. CDR3 sequence (DNA): TGCAGCGTTGAAAGAGACAGGTCTGGAAACACCATATATTTT.

This chain connects TRBV6-5 to TRBJ2-7; 8 nucleotides match TRBD2. Germline-derived CDR1 and CDR2 are MNHEY and SVGAGI. V lost 7 bases, J lost 0 bases, and 5 bases stayed unmatched. The CDR3 spans 14 residues. The CDR3 spells CASKQAGVSYEQYF. CDR3 nucleotides: TGTGCCAGCAAGCAAGCGGGAGTCTCCTACGAGCAGTACTTC.

The rearrangement links TRBV28 to TRBJ2-5; TRBD2 might be the D (6 bases). V was cut by 5 bases and J by 1 base, with 20 bases left in between. CDR1 is MDHEN, CDR2 SYDVKM, per germline. The CDR3 spans 17 residues. The CDR3, as DNA: TGTGCCAGCAGTCCCCTTATTTGGGCTAGCGTCCAAGAGACCCAGTACTTC. Its translation: CASSPLIWASVQETQYF.